This paragraph reports one T cell receptor beta chain. This sample is part of a study of blood T cell repertoires in COVID-19. Clones were read by immunoSEQ multiplex PCR, and TCRdb kept only the in-frame ones, dropping some. The sample includes over 150,000 clones, roughly 90% seen only once; the top ten take about 18%. The CDR3 covers 16 residues. What was sequenced was peripheral blood. The genes are TRBV1 and TRBJ1-2; the DNA was not used to check the table's D call, TRBD1. TRBV1 is marked as a pseudogene. The source of this sequence is a man aged 45-65 years with COVID-19, enrolled during active disease. CDR3 sequence (DNA): TGCACCAGCAGCCAGCAAAAAGGACAGGGTGAATATGGCTACACCTTC. Residues: CTSSQQKGQGEYGYTF.